The clone carrying this T cell receptor (beta chain) was picked up a small number of times. Per the original data handling: Researchers report that nucleated cell counts were estimated from reference gene primer amplification. Generated by immunoSEQ multiplex PCR, the TCRdb table keeps only in-frame clones and is missing some. V and J calls plus clone size are reproduced from that table; the DNA served to infer D and trimming. The sample includes some 68,000 clones, nearly 90% of them seen just once. This entry comes from a study of blood T cell repertoires in COVID-19. Whole-study context: Spain, Italy and the United States supplied samples that represented acute and convalescent COVID-19.

Seattle patients were enrolled while actively infected and followed longitudinally. This CDR3 comprises 13 residues. Germline-derived CDR1 and CDR2 are WNHNN and SYGVQD (reference sequence). Trimming removed 0 bases from V and 10 bases from J, with 7 bases in between. The receptor was isolated from a woman aged 50 to 65 with COVID-19, enrolled during active disease. The rearrangement joins TRBV10-1 to TRBJ1-6; D is perhaps TRBD1 (5 bases). The sequenced sample was peripheral blood. Written as DNA, the CDR3 is TGCGCCAGCAGTGAGTCGGGGCGATCACCCCTCCACTTT. It specifies CASSESGRSPLHF.